The rows below give T cell receptor beta chains drawn from one sample of a study of T-cell memory formation after mild COVID-19. Each CDR3 protein gets one entry after TCRdb re-called the 5' RACE reads with MiXCR. Among about 14,000 distinct CDR3 sequences listed, under 20% were seen once. The specimen sequenced was PBMCs or a T cell subset sorted from them (not recorded which). These TCRs come from a man between 18 and 29 years old who had mild COVID-19 (a few samples of this study predate the infection). Cell type and time point are not known. Each CDR3 is given without its conserved first and last residue. D genes are given only for firm matches. Size tells how often a clone was seen (once, few, many) or the class of an expanded clone, and some rows leave it out.

v_gene,abundance,d_gene,CDR3aa
TRBV20-1,few,TRBD1,SAVRDRAGDQPQH
TRBV7-9,few,TRBD1,ASSLEQGAYEQY
TRBV7-6,many,TRBD2,ASSRTSGVIYEQF
TRBV7-9,few,.,ASSFFLVYGTDTQY
TRBV5-1,.,.,ASSLDVEYLAKNIQY
TRBV7-2,many,TRBD2,ASSLGLAGTWDQY
TRBV5-6,hyperexpanded,.,ASSPEGRHNEQF
TRBV12-3/TRBV12-4,.,.,ASKRQSQNIQY
TRBV4-3,many,TRBD1,ASSQVDRVLTEAF
TRBV19,few,TRBD1,ASRPGTGAPEPQH
TRBV12-3/TRBV12-4,many,.,ASTYRGELF
TRBV10-3,many,TRBD1,AISETGQGTTDTQY
TRBV5-1,many,TRBD1,ASETGTGGDEQY
TRBV18,.,.,ASGQYPEAF
TRBV5-1,few,.,ASRSRSLSSYEQY
TRBV7-9,.,.,APGEQF
TRBV4-3,many,TRBD1,ASSQGDRGFQPQH
TRBV3-1,.,TRBD2,ASSQELSGGRSEQF
TRBV30,many,.,AWNVRWGVTEAF
TRBV7-2,few,TRBD2,ASSLALRGGTRHEQY
TRBV6-2/TRBV6-3,few,TRBD1,ASIGGTGDHNEQF
TRBV9,many,.,ASSTVHGELF
TRBV11-2,few,TRBD2,ASSLGTRGAYNEQF
TRBV28,few,TRBD2,ASSFELAGLVTGELF
TRBV10-2,many,.,ASSESRVGETQY
TRBV20-1,few,.,SANPLGGEGSPLH
TRBV6-6,few,.,ASSYEIWDTEAF
TRBV27,many,.,ASSFRDNQPQH
TRBV5-1,many,.,ASSLTENEQF
TRBV4-1,many,.,ASSPTGAFGAKNIQY
TRBV4-3,many,.,ASSSGVLSYEQY
TRBV7-9,many,TRBD1,ASSRQGRPYEQY
TRBV4-1,.,.,ASSQEGRPATQY
TRBV12-5,many,.,ASGFGLAKNIQY
TRBV6-6,.,.,ASSSDLDPAYGYT
TRBV6-2/TRBV6-3,many,.,ASSPYGVLNTEAF
TRBV4-3,.,TRBD2,ASSRVAGQAYNEQF
TRBV7-6,few,.,ASSHPIPKITPNTGELF
TRBV27,few,TRBD1,ATSTGDRGHEQY
TRBV10-3,many,.,AITDGGSWEQY
TRBV4-3,many,.,ASSQSPDNEAF
TRBV3-1,few,.,ASRRSGFLAYEQY
TRBV6-6,few,.,ASIRRGDFNSPLH
TRBV4-3,.,.,ASSQDYRAQGNTIY
TRBV4-2,few,TRBD1,ASSLRTGRQETQY
TRBV4-3,many,.,ASSQGRGHYNEQF
TRBV4-3,few,TRBD2,ASSQSYGTSGPYNEQF